This T cell receptor (beta chain) was profiled in a study of shared clonotypes between healthy human individuals. The protocol was immunoSEQ multiplex PCR, while the TCRdb copy is restricted to in-frame clones and leaves out a portion. The sample carries roughly 1,500,000 clones, roughly 98% recorded once. Study findings and constraints: Roughly 5% of naive CD4 clonotypes were shared across a handful of donors.

The CDR3 is made up of 14 amino acids. As concerns this clone: Its antigen is still unknown.

The specimen sequenced was naive CD4+ T cells sorted from blood. The subset was: CD45RA+ positively selected. The chain uses TRBV1 and TRBJ2-3; the DNA was not used to check the table's D call, TRBD2. TRBV1 is marked as a pseudogene. This receptor was taken from a man aged 25 to 45 in good health. For the CDR3, the DNA is TGCACCAGCAGCCAAGCCCCCTGCACAGATACGCAGTATTTT. It translates to CTSSQAPCTDTQYF.